Reported below is one T cell receptor beta chain. Unique molecular identifiers were incorporated during preparation of the TCRbeta library. TCRdb used MiXCR to reprocess the PCR reads, holding one entry per CDR3 protein. The sample includes 700,000 to 850,000 distinct CDR3 sequences, 16% of them seen just once. The record originates from a study of T-cell reconstitution after alpha-beta-depleted transplantation in children. The length of the CDR3 is 17 residues. Per germline, CDR1 KGHDR and CDR2 SFDVKD. The receptor was isolated from a male patient younger than 18 who had a stem cell transplant for acute lymphoblastic leukemia, so the T cells may come from the graft donor. The sample here was PBMCs, mostly from graft donor cells, taken 360 days after TCRalphabeta/CD19-depleted stem cell transplant. The chain combines TRBV24-1 with TRBJ2-1; 7 nucleotides align to TRBD2. CDR3 sequence reads: CGTSYRGEGLGRNEQFF. CDR3 DNA: TGTGGGACCAGTTATAGAGGGGAGGGGCTGGGGAGGAATGAGCAGTTCTTC.